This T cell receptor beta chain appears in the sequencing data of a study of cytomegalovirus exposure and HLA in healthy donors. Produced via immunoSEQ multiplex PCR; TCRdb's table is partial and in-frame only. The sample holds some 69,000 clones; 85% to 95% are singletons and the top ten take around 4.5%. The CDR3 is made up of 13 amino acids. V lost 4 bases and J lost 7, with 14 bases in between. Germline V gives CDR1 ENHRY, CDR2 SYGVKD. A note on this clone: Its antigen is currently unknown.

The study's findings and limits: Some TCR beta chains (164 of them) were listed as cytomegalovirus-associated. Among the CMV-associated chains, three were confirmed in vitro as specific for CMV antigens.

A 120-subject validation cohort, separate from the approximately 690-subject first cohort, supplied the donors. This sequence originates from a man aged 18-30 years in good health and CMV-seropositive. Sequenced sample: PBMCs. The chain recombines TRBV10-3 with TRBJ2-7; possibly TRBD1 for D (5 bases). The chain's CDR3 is CAISGQGSSEQYF. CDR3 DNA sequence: TGTGCCATCAGTGGCCAGGGTAGTTCGGAGCAGTACTTC.